These 18 T cell receptor beta chains came from one sample sequenced in a study of blood T cell repertoires in COVID-19. TCRdb keeps only in-frame clones here, not all; method: immunoSEQ multiplex PCR. The sample consists of about 250,000 clones, 65% to 90% of them appearing once. Sequencing input: PBMCs or T cells enriched from blood (not recorded which). The receptors were gathered from a woman aged 45-65 years with acute COVID-19.

The chain employs TRBV4-3 and TRBJ1-5, with 8 bases identical to TRBD1. This CDR3 region has 15 residues. V was clipped by 4 bases and J by 4 bases; unmatched bases: 6. Germline CDR1 reads LGHNA; CDR2 reads YSLEER. CDR3 sequence (DNA): TGCGCCAGCAGCCTATCTCGGGACAGGAATCAGCCCCAGCATTTT. The encoded protein is CASSLSRDRNQPQHF.

The chain has TRBV7-2 and TRBJ2-1; 9 nucleotides align to TRBD1. From germline, CDR1 is SGHTA and CDR2 FQGNSA. The CDR3 consists of 17 residues. The V segment lost 5 bases and the J segment 2 bases; nucleotides outside the gene matches: 10. The CDR3 is CASSPEKWTGAYNEQFF. DNA of the CDR3: TGTGCCAGCAGCCCAGAGAAGTGGACAGGGGCCTACAATGAGCAGTTCTTC.

This clone was seen a single time. This chain joins TRBV6-5 and TRBJ2-7; D is ambiguous. The CDR3 covers 15 residues. The germline V and J ends were trimmed by 0 bases and 3 bases, with 12 bases remaining between them. CDR1 is MNHEY and CDR2 is SVGAGI in the germline V gene. DNA of the CDR3: TGTGCCAGCAGTTACTCGATATCTGGCAGCTACGAGCAGTACTTC. Translating gives CASSYSISGSYEQYF.

This clone was seen just once. J is TRBJ2-7 and V is TRBV27, with D maybe TRBD1 (6 bases). The CDR3 covers 15 residues. Germline values: CDR1 MNHEY, CDR2 SMNVEV (reference sequence). Trimming stripped 4 bases from V and 4 bases from J, with 17 bases between. CDR3 nucleotide sequence: TGTGCCAGCAGTTCACAGGGCCTTTTTAGTTACGAGCAGTACTTC. Amino acid sequence: CASSSQGLFSYEQYF.

V is TRBV4-1 and J is TRBJ2-3; 14 nucleotides align to TRBD2. The junction had 9 bases not matched to a gene; V was cut back by 4 bases and J by 6 bases. The CDR3 spans 17 residues. Per germline, CDR1 MGHRA and CDR2 YSYEKL. The CDR3 region is CASSRATRLAGGDTQYF. Written as DNA, the CDR3 is TGCGCCAGCAGCCGAGCGACCAGACTAGCGGGGGGGGATACGCAGTATTTT.

As DNA, the CDR3 is TGTGCCAGCAGCTCAAGACAGGGGAGCTCTGGAAACACCATATATTTT. Translation gives CASSSRQGSSGNTIYF. This chain uses TRBV7-2 with TRBJ1-3; 8 bases agree with TRBD1. The germline CDR1 and CDR2 sequences are SGHTA and FQGNSA. The ends lost 4 bases at V and 0 bases at J; junction bases unmatched: 5. CDR3 length equals 16 residues.

This sequence joins TRBV29-1 and TRBJ2-1; 10 nucleotides align to TRBD2. The CDR3 contains 13 residues. J gave up 8 bases and V 6 bases, and 7 bases lay outside the gene matches. Germline assignment: CDR1 SQVTM and CDR2 ANQGSEA. The CDR3 region has the DNA TGCAGCGTAGAGCGGGGGGGCCTAGATGAGCAGTTCTTC. It is translated as CSVERGGLDEQFF.

The J gene is TRBJ1-6, the V gene TRBV7-2; D remains ambiguous. CDR3 length: 14 residues. The V gene lost 0 bases and the J gene lost 8 bases, with 8 bases spanning the gap. Germline V gene lookup returns CDR1 SGHTA and CDR2 FQGNSA. CDR3 region: CASSLARLDSPLHF. The CDR3 nucleotides are TGTGCCAGCAGCTTAGCGAGGTTGGATTCACCCCTCCACTTT.

The chain employs TRBV6-1 and TRBJ1-4; D gene ambiguous. V was clipped by 1 base and J by 8 bases, with 11 bases between them. CDR1 is MNHNS, CDR2 SASEGT, per germline. The CDR3 extends over 14 amino acids. Here the CDR3 reads CASSEGGSGEKLFF. As DNA, the CDR3 is TGTGCCAGCAGTGAAGGAGGGTCGGGCGAAAAACTGTTTTTT.

The chain couples TRBV7-2 to TRBJ1-1, with TRBD1 matching over 7 bases. CDR3 size: 14 residues. The ends lost 5 bases at V and 7 bases at J; junction bases unmatched: 10. Germline assignment: CDR1 SGHTA and CDR2 FQGNSA. The CDR3 reads CASSAHRGQLEAFF. CDR3 nucleotides: TGTGCCAGCAGCGCACACAGGGGACAACTTGAAGCTTTCTTT.

The table lists this clone with a few counts. The rearrangement uses TRBV5-6 and TRBJ2-5; D is possibly TRBD1 (6 bases). Germline V CDR1 and CDR2: SGHDT, YYEEEE. The CDR3 is 15 residues long. The germline V and J ends were trimmed by 2 bases and 4 bases, with 15 bases remaining between them. The CDR3 region is CASSFAAGAGETQYF. Here the CDR3 DNA reads TGTGCCAGCAGCTTTGCGGCAGGGGCTGGAGAGACCCAGTACTTC. Full variable domain (missing parts from reference TRBV5-6 and TRBJ2-5): DAGVTQSPTHLIKTRGQQVTLRCSPKSGHDTVSWYQQALGQGPQFIFQYYEEEERQRGNFPDRFSGHQFPNYSSELNVNALLLGDSALYLCASSFAAGAGETQYFGPGTRLLVL.

This clone was detected ten times or more. As DNA, the CDR3 is TGTGCCAGCAGTATGACAGGGTCCTACGAGCAGTACTTC. This gives the protein CASSMTGSYEQYF. The V and J genes are TRBV12-3 or TRBV12-4 and TRBJ2-7; the match to TRBD1 covers 7 bases. V lost 5 bases, J lost 1 base, and 2 bases stayed unmatched. This CDR3 has 13 residues.

This sequence joins TRBV5-6 and TRBJ2-3; 12 bases line up with TRBD2. This CDR3 region has 17 residues. Trimming cost V 2 bases and J 1 base; bases outside gene matches: 5. The V gene's germline CDR1 is SGHDT and CDR2 YYEEEE. The CDR3 sequence: CASSFRLAGEGTDTQYF. As DNA, the CDR3 is TGTGCCAGCAGCTTCAGACTAGCGGGGGAGGGCACAGATACGCAGTATTTT.

The chain has TRBV19 and TRBJ2-3, with 8 bases aligning to TRBD2. Per the germline V gene, CDR1 is LNHDA and CDR2 is SQIVND (reference sequence). V shed 1 base and J 1 base; nucleotides not matched to a gene: 4. The CDR3 extends over 16 amino acids. Written as DNA, the CDR3 is TGTGCCAGTAGTATAGGAGTTAGCGGGGGCACAGATACGCAGTATTTT. Encoded protein: CASSIGVSGGTDTQYF.

The chain couples TRBV18 to TRBJ1-1; D ambiguous. Germline-derived CDR1 and CDR2 are KGHSH and LQKENI. With 0 bases removed from V and 1 base from J, the gap between germline ends came to 6 bases. CDR3 length: 14 amino acids. The CDR3 nucleotides read TGTGCCAGCTCACCACCGTCCAAGAACACTGAAGCTTTCTTT. It translates to CASSPPSKNTEAFF.

This chain connects TRBV4-1 to TRBJ2-2; no clear D. The CDR3 extends over 13 amino acids. CDR1 and CDR2 (germline): MGHRA, YSYEKL. V was cut by 4 bases and J by 4 bases, with 7 bases left in between. The CDR3 spells CASSPVSTGELFF. CDR3 coding DNA: TGCGCCAGCAGCCCTGTTAGCACCGGGGAGCTGTTTTTT.

The gene calls are TRBV10-3 and TRBJ2-2; 8 bases are a match to TRBD2. The germline gives CDR1 ENHRY, CDR2 SYGVKD. V was pared by 10 bases and J by 4 bases, with 14 bases of the junction left unmatched. The CDR3 has 16 residues. The CDR3: CATHPGGGYSTGELFF. The CDR3 coding sequence is TGTGCCACCCACCCTGGCGGGGGGTACTCCACCGGGGAGCTGTTTTTT.

This clone showed up just once. CDR3 sequence (DNA): TGTGCCAGCATTCCGGGGGGCAATGAGCAGTTCTTC. Protein: CASIPGGNEQFF. V usage is TRBV2 and J usage is TRBJ2-1, with TRBD2 identical over 7 bases. Trimming at V came to 7 bases and at J to 6 bases, leaving 3 bases not matched to a gene. Germline V gene lookup returns CDR1 SNHLY and CDR2 FYNNEI. The CDR3 spans 12 residues.